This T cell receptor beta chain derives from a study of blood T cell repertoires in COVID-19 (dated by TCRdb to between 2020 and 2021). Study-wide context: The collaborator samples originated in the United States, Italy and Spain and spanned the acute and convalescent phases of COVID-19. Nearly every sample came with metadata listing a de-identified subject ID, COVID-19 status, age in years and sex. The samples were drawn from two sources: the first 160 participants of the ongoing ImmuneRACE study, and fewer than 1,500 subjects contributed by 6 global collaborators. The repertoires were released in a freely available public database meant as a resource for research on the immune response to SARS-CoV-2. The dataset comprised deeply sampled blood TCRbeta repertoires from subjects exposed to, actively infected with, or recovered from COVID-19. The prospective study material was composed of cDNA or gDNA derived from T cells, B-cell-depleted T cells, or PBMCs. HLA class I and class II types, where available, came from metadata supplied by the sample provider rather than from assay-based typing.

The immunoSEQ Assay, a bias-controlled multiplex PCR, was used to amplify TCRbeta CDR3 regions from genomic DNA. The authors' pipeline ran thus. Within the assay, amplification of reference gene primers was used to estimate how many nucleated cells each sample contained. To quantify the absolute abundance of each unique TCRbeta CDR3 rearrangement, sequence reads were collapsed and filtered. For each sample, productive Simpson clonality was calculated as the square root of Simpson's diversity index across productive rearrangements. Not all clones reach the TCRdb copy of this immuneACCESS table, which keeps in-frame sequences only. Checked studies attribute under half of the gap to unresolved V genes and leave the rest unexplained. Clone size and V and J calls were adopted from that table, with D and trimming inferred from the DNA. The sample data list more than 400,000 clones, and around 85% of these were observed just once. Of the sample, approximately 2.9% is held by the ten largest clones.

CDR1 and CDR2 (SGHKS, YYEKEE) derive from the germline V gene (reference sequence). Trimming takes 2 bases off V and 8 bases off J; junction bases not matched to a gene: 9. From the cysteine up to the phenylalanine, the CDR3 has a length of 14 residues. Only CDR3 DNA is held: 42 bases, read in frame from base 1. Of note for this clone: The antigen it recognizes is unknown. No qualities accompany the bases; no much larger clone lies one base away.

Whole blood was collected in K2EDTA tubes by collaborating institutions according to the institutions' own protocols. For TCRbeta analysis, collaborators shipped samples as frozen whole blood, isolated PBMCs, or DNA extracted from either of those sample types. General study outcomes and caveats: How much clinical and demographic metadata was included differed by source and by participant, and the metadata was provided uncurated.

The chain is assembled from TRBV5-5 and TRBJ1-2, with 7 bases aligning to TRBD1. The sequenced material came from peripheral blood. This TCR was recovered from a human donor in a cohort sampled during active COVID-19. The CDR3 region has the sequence CASSLVTGVPGYTF. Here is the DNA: TGTGCCAGCAGCTTAGTTACAGGGGTTCCGGGCTACACCTTC.